This paragraph reports one T cell receptor beta chain. The CDR3 extends over 11 amino acids. V lost 8 bases and J 12 bases, leaving 14 bases between the germline ends. Germline CDR1 MNHEY, CDR2 SVGAGI. The data originate from a study of T cells after somatic rescue of genetic block. The table came from immunoSEQ multiplex PCR; TCRdb's copy has only in-frame clones and leaves some out. Of 95,000 to 120,000 clones in the sample, approximately 90% were seen once. This TCR derives from a woman aged 18 to 35. V is TRBV6-5 and J is TRBJ2-1, with D uncertain. Material: peripheral blood mononuclear cells (PBMCs). CDR3 in amino acids: CASLGRTRQFF. DNA for the CDR3: TGTGCCAGCTTGGGTAGGACGAGGCAGTTCTTC.